The 31 T cell receptor beta chains presented below share a single source sample, sequenced in a study of cytomegalovirus exposure and HLA in healthy donors. TCRdb keeps only in-frame clones here, not all; method: immunoSEQ multiplex PCR. Of approximately 220,000 clones in the sample, 75% to 95% were seen once. Sequencing was done on a sample of PBMCs. The source of these receptors is a woman aged 18-35 years in good health and CMV-seronegative.

Note on this clone: Mismatch with germline at one junction end may stem from a read error. The J gene is TRBJ2-7, the V gene TRBV5-1; D is unclear. CDR1 is SGHRS, CDR2 YFSETQ, per germline. CDR3 size: 10 residues. The CDR3 is CASSFEHLAF. The CDR3 region has the DNA TGCGCCAGCAGCTTCGAACACCTCGCTTTC. The whole variable domain, filled in from reference TRBV5-1 and TRBJ2-7, reads KAGVTQTPRYLIKTRGQQVTLSCSPISGHRSVSWYQQTPGQGLQFLFEYFSETQRNKGNFPGRFSGRQFSNSRSEMNVSTLELGDSALYLCASSFEHLAFGPGTRLTVT.

The chain has TRBV27 and TRBJ2-1; 14 bases match TRBD2. V trimming: 2 bases; J trimming: 7 bases; junction bases outside the gene matches: 1. The CDR3 loop spans 15 amino acids. CDR1 MNHEY and CDR2 SMNVEV come from the germline V gene (reference sequence). The CDR3 loop reads CASSLGLAGGNEQFF. The CDR3 bases are TGTGCCAGCAGTTTAGGACTAGCGGGAGGTAATGAGCAGTTCTTC.

V usage is TRBV27 and J usage is TRBJ2-6; D is ambiguous. Germline CDR1 reads MNHEY; CDR2 reads SMNVEV (reference sequence). Trimming stripped 6 bases from V and 6 bases from J, with 15 bases between. This CDR3 region has 15 residues. CDR3 sequence (DNA): TGTGCCAGCAGCCAGGATCTTTGGAAGGCCAACGTCCTGACTTTC. Its protein is CASSQDLWKANVLTF. The whole variable domain, remainder taken from reference TRBV27 and TRBJ2-6, is EAQVTQNPRYLITVTGKKLTVTCSQNMNHEYMSWYRQDPGLGLRQIYYSMNVEVTDKGDVPEGYKVSRKEKRNFPLILESPSPNQTSLYFCASSQDLWKANVLTFGAGSRLTVL.

This clone has a single count. The rearrangement uses TRBV5-4 and TRBJ1-2; D is ambiguous. In germline, CDR1 is SGHNT, CDR2 YYREEE (reference sequence). V shed 0 bases and J shed 0 bases, with 12 bases lying between them. The CDR3 is 16 residues long. DNA for the CDR3: TGTGCCAGCAGCTTGGGGGCAGGAACCTCTAACTATGGCTACACCTTC. As protein: CASSLGAGTSNYGYTF.

V and J are TRBV7-2 and TRBJ2-7; 14 bases align to TRBD2. J lost 5 bases, V lost 0 bases, and 0 bases had no gene match. The CDR3 has 15 amino acids. Germline V lookup: CDR1 SGHTA, CDR2 FQGNSA. The CDR3 region is CASSLAGLAGDEQYF. The CDR3 nucleotides are TGTGCCAGCAGCTTAGCGGGACTAGCGGGAGACGAGCAGTACTTC.

The chain combines TRBV7-9 with TRBJ2-1; 7 bases are shared with TRBD2. V shed 11 bases, J shed 5 bases, and the junction held 3 bases outside the gene matches. This CDR3 comprises 11 residues. Germline CDR1 is SEHNR and CDR2 is FQNEAQ (reference sequence). The CDR3 here is CAAGEHNEQFF. CDR3 bases: TGTGCCGCGGGGGAACACAATGAGCAGTTCTTC.

The rearrangement joins TRBV5-4 to TRBJ1-2, with TRBD1 matching over 9 bases. This CDR3 spans 17 amino acids. In germline, CDR1 is SGHNT, CDR2 YYREEE (reference sequence). Trimming at V came to 1 base and at J to 8 bases, leaving 15 bases not matched to a gene. This CDR3 is CASSLLRTGVRMWGYTF. As DNA, the CDR3 is TGTGCCAGCAGCTTGCTCCGGACAGGGGTTAGAATGTGGGGCTACACCTTC.

The rearrangement joins TRBV19 to TRBJ2-7, with 10 bases fitting TRBD2. CDR1 and CDR2 (germline): LNHDA, SQIVND (reference sequence). J was trimmed by 5 bases and V by 3 bases; bases with no gene match: 4. The CDR3 is 14 amino acids. CDR3 protein: CASSITSGNHEQYF. CDR3 nucleotide sequence: TGTGCCAGTAGTATTACTAGCGGGAATCACGAGCAGTACTTC.

Comment on this clone: Other DNA sequences in this specimen translate into the identical CDR3. The CDR3 bases are TGCGCCAGCAGCTTGACAGGAACGATGAACACTGAAGCTTTCTTT. Translated, it gives CASSLTGTMNTEAFF. The chain combines TRBV5-1 with TRBJ1-1; D is perhaps TRBD1 (5 bases). Trimming removed 1 base at V and 0 bases at J, with 10 bases between. This CDR3 is built from 15 residues. Germline CDR1 reads SGHRS; CDR2 reads YFSETQ.

The chain combines TRBV10-1 with TRBJ2-3; perhaps TRBD2 as D (5 bases). This CDR3 region has 18 residues. V gave up 0 bases and J gave up 6 bases, with 22 bases separating them. Germline V gene data show CDR1 as WNHNN and CDR2 as SYGVQD (reference sequence). The CDR3 protein is CASSESGISFPPGDTQYF. CDR3 coding DNA: TGCGCCAGCAGTGAGTCGGGTATCTCCTTTCCACCGGGGGATACGCAGTATTTT.

Notes on this clone: One end of the junction varies from germline; a read error may be responsible. The V gene is TRBV5-4, the J gene TRBJ1-2, with a possible D match to TRBD1 (5 bases). This CDR3 spans 15 amino acids. CDR1 SGHNT and CDR2 YYREEE come from the germline V gene (reference sequence). This CDR3 reads CASSLEFRWWGEAHF. DNA of the CDR3: TGTGCCAGCAGCTTGGAGTTTAGATGGTGGGGGGAAGCTCACTTC.

The chain uses TRBV10-1 and TRBJ1-1; 11 bases fit TRBD1. J lost 8 bases, V lost 6 bases, and 5 bases had no gene match. Per germline, CDR1 WNHNN and CDR2 SYGVQD (reference sequence). The CDR3 length is 13 residues. The CDR3 DNA follows: TGCGCCAGCAGGTCGGACAGGGGGCAGGAAGCTTTCTTT. Its translation: CASRSDRGQEAFF.

This clone came up once. V and J are TRBV5-1 and TRBJ2-7; 7 positions agree with TRBD1. Per the germline V gene, CDR1 is SGHRS and CDR2 is YFSETQ. This CDR3 is 17 amino acids long. V gave up 4 bases and J gave up 3 bases; unmatched junction bases: 16. This CDR3 reads CASSRTSRDRDFYEQYF. The CDR3 region has the DNA TGCGCCAGCAGCCGAACTTCCCGGGACAGAGACTTCTACGAGCAGTACTTC. The complete variable domain, with remaining parts taken from reference TRBV5-1 and TRBJ2-7, reads KAGVTQTPRYLIKTRGQQVTLSCSPISGHRSVSWYQQTPGQGLQFLFEYFSETQRNKGNFPGRFSGRQFSNSRSEMNVSTLELGDSALYLCASSRTSRDRDFYEQYFGPGTRLTVT.

V usage is TRBV5-1 and J usage is TRBJ2-4, with D perhaps TRBD2 (5 bases). The V end lost 4 bases, the J end lost 0 bases, and 17 bases lay between the germline ends. Germline CDR1 and CDR2: SGHRS and YFSETQ. The CDR3 is made up of 17 amino acids. Here the CDR3 reads CASSPTGGNLAKNIQYF. Written as DNA, the CDR3 is TGCGCCAGCAGCCCAACCGGAGGCAACCTAGCCAAAAACATTCAGTACTTC.

This chain uses TRBV5-5 with TRBJ1-5; D gene unclear. The CDR3 consists of 15 residues. Germline-derived CDR1 and CDR2 are SGHKS and YYEKEE (reference sequence). Trimming took off 5 bases at V and 0 bases at J, with 12 bases between the two ends. CDR3 sequence reads: CASSFNIHSNQPQHF. As DNA, the CDR3 is TGTGCCAGCAGTTTCAACATTCATAGCAATCAGCCCCAGCATTTT.

This sequence joins TRBV28 and TRBJ1-1; no firm D call. The CDR3 extends over 14 amino acids. Germline values: CDR1 MDHEN, CDR2 SYDVKM. Trimming stripped 1 base from V and 4 bases from J, with 10 bases between. The chain's CDR3 is CASSLFFSGTEAFF. DNA of the CDR3: TGTGCCAGCAGTTTATTTTTCTCGGGCACTGAAGCTTTCTTT.

This clone was detected a few times. The V gene is TRBV19, the J gene TRBJ2-1; TRBD2 matches 10 bases. Losses at the gene ends were 5 bases for V and 4 bases for J; bases not matched to a gene: 5. The germline V gene has CDR1 LNHDA and CDR2 SQIVND (reference sequence). The CDR3 is made up of 15 amino acids. The CDR3 coding sequence is TGTGCCAGTAGTTCCCTAGCGGGAGAATACAATGAGCAGTTCTTC. Amino acid sequence: CASSSLAGEYNEQFF.

V usage is TRBV15 and J usage is TRBJ2-1; possible D gene TRBD2, 5 bases. The CDR3 loop spans 15 amino acids. V gave up 6 bases and J gave up 0 bases, with 12 bases separating them. Germline-derived CDR1 and CDR2 are LNHNV and YYDKDF (reference sequence). The CDR3 region is CATRERTYSYNEQFF. CDR3 bases: TGTGCCACCAGGGAGCGGACCTACTCCTACAATGAGCAGTTCTTC. Together with reference TRBV15 and TRBJ2-1, the CDR3 gives the full variable domain: DAMVIQNPRYQVTQFGKPVTLSCSQTLNHNVMYWYQQKSSQAPKLLFHYYDKDFNNEADTPDNFQSRRPNTSFCFLDIRSPGLGDTAMYLCATRERTYSYNEQFFGPGTRLTVL.

This chain connects TRBV18 to TRBJ1-5; no definite D call. CDR1 and CDR2 (germline): KGHSH, LQKENI. The CDR3 is made up of 18 amino acids. V lost 4 bases to trimming and J lost 0 bases, with 19 bases between them. This chain's CDR3 is CASSQTSVRGFSNQPQHF. CDR3 nucleotides: TGTGCCAGCTCACAGACTTCAGTTCGCGGATTTAGCAATCAGCCCCAGCATTTT.

The V and J genes are TRBV7-2 and TRBJ2-1, with a weak D call TRBD2 (5 bases). CDR1 is SGHTA and CDR2 is FQGNSA in the germline V gene. The CDR3 consists of 16 residues. Trimming removed 5 bases from V and 3 bases from J, with 17 bases in between. CDR3 loop: CASSRMRAGLYNEQFF. Here the CDR3 DNA reads TGTGCCAGCAGCCGAATGAGGGCGGGCCTCTACAATGAGCAGTTCTTC. The full variable domain, with the rest looked up from reference TRBV7-2 and TRBJ2-1, is GAGVSQSPSNKVTEKGKDVELRCDPISGHTALYWYRQSLGQGLEFLIYFQGNSAPDKSGLPSDRFSAERTGGSVSTLTIQRTQQEDSAVYLCASSRMRAGLYNEQFFGPGTRLTVL.

The V gene is TRBV6-1, the J gene TRBJ1-6; TRBD1 is a possible D gene (6 bases). Germline V gives CDR1 MNHNS, CDR2 SASEGT. V was trimmed by 0 bases and J by 19 bases, leaving 16 bases between them. The CDR3 consists of 13 residues. Written as DNA, the CDR3 is TGTGCCAGCAGTGAAGCGGTACAGGGAAGTCTTCACTTT. This gives the protein CASSEAVQGSLHF.

The rearrangement joins TRBV6-4 to TRBJ1-1; tentatively, D is TRBD1 (5 bases). V was clipped by 5 bases and J by 4 bases, with 14 bases between them. CDR1 MRHNA and CDR2 SNTAGT come from the germline V gene. This CDR3 contains 14 residues. CDR3 sequence (DNA): TGTGCCAGCAGTCCCCAACAGGATAGCACTGAAGCTTTCTTT. Translated, it gives CASSPQQDSTEAFF.

This chain joins TRBV27 and TRBJ2-7; a weak D match, TRBD2 (6 bases). CDR3 length: 15 residues. Germline CDR1 is MNHEY and CDR2 is SMNVEV (reference sequence). The V and J ends lost 2 bases and 4 bases respectively, with 15 bases between them. The CDR3 DNA reads TGTGCCAGCAGTTTAGTAAGGGGACTTCGGTACGAGCAGTACTTC. Translated, it gives CASSLVRGLRYEQYF.

The V call is TRBV11-2, the J call TRBJ2-1, with 12 bases that match TRBD2. This CDR3 is 16 amino acids long. The germline gives CDR1 SGHAT, CDR2 FQNNGV. Trimming took 3 bases from V and 4 from J; bases not matched to a gene: 4. Written as DNA, the CDR3 is TGTGCCAGCAGCTTTACGACTAGCGGGAGTTACAATGAGCAGTTCTTC. Protein sequence: CASSFTTSGSYNEQFF.

V usage is TRBV30 and J usage is TRBJ2-3; D is possibly TRBD2 (6 bases). CDR3 size: 13 residues. Looked up from germline, CDR1 is GTSNPN and CDR2 is SVGIG (reference sequence). V gave up 4 bases and J gave up 3 bases, with 11 bases separating them. CDR3 residues: CAWTRRGTDTQYF. CDR3 DNA sequence: TGTGCCTGGACCAGGAGGGGTACAGATACGCAGTATTTT.

This rearrangement joins TRBV2 to TRBJ2-7, with a weak D call TRBD1 (6 bases). The V gene lost 3 bases and the J gene lost 0 bases, with 9 bases spanning the gap. CDR1 and CDR2 from the germline V gene are SNHLY and FYNNEI. The CDR3 consists of 14 residues. CDR3 sequence: CASSEGTSSYEQYF. Here the CDR3 DNA reads TGTGCCAGCAGTGAGGGGACAAGCTCCTACGAGCAGTACTTC.

This chain links TRBV5-1 with TRBJ2-7; 9 bases match TRBD1. V dropped 4 bases and J dropped 3; count of bases not matched to a gene: 5. Germline V gives CDR1 SGHRS, CDR2 YFSETQ. The CDR3 has 14 amino acids. CDR3 sequence: CASSIDRGNYEQYF. Here the CDR3 DNA reads TGCGCCAGCAGCATAGACAGGGGGAACTACGAGCAGTACTTC.

This chain joins TRBV5-6 and TRBJ2-2; TRBD2 agrees at 12 bases. The ends lost 4 bases at V and 4 bases at J; junction bases unmatched: 8. In germline, CDR1 is SGHDT, CDR2 YYEEEE. The CDR3 is 17 residues long. In DNA, the CDR3 is TGTGCCAGCAGCGAGAACCTAGCGGGAGGGTCCACCGGGGAGCTGTTTTTT. Protein product: CASSENLAGGSTGELFF.

The gene calls are TRBV11-2 and TRBJ2-1, with TRBD1 as a possible D gene (5 bases). Germline V gives CDR1 SGHAT, CDR2 FQNNGV. CDR3 size: 15 residues. V shed 3 bases and J shed 3 bases, with 12 bases lying between them. CDR3 sequence (DNA): TGTGCCAGCAGCTTCAGGGAATCCGTCTACAATGAGCAGTTCTTC. Protein sequence: CASSFRESVYNEQFF.

This chain uses TRBV29-1 with TRBJ2-1; maybe TRBD2 (6 bases). Germline V gene sequence: CDR1 SQVTM, CDR2 ANQGSEA. The germline V and J ends were trimmed by 7 bases and 1 base, with 14 bases remaining between them. This CDR3 spans 14 amino acids. This chain's CDR3 is CSARDFLSYNEQFF. DNA for the CDR3: TGCAGCGCCAGGGACTTCCTATCCTACAATGAGCAGTTCTTC.

The chain couples TRBV5-1 to TRBJ2-1; 8 bases match TRBD2. The ends lost 2 bases at V and 8 bases at J; junction bases unmatched: 18. The V gene's germline CDR1 is SGHRS and CDR2 YFSETQ. The CDR3 has 18 residues. CDR3 protein: CASSFPRNERERNDEQFF. CDR3 DNA: TGCGCCAGCAGCTTTCCTAGGAACGAGCGGGAGAGGAACGATGAGCAGTTCTTC.